This entry lists 12 T cell receptor beta chains sequenced from one sample in a study of naive and memory T cell subsets. An equimolar mix of two oligonucleotides served as the beta constant-region primer for TRBC1 and TRBC2. Ligated cDNA was amplified by four rounds of PCR with nested alpha and beta constant-region primers and SP2. TCRdb re-analysed the UMI-ligation and nested PCR reads in MiXCR, keeping a single row per CDR3 protein. The sample has over 20,000 distinct CDR3 sequences; 7% to 10% are singletons. Sequenced: central memory CD8+ T cells from blood. The receptors were gathered from a human donor in good health.

This clonotype was seen a handful of times. The gene calls are TRBV9 and TRBJ2-7; D possibly corresponds to TRBD2 (5 bases). The CDR3 contains 14 residues. V shed 1 base and J shed 5 bases, with 13 bases lying between them. The germline V gene encodes CDR1 SGDLS and CDR2 YYNGEE. CDR3 sequence: CASSVKSSMHEQYF. The DNA for the CDR3 is TGTGCCAGCAGCGTAAAATCTAGCATGCACGAGCAGTACTTC. The variable domain in full, with the rest retrieved from reference TRBV9 and TRBJ2-7, is DSGVTQTPKHLITATGQRVTLRCSPRSGDLSVYWYQQSLDQGLQFLIQYYNGEERAKGNILERFSAQQFPDLHSELNLSSLELGDSALYFCASSVKSSMHEQYFGPGTRLTVT.

This clonotype was observed at least ten times. The chain couples TRBV28 to TRBJ2-5; D perhaps matches TRBD1 (5 bases). V was cut by 2 bases and J by 5 bases, with 15 bases left in between. Germline V gives CDR1 MDHEN, CDR2 SYDVKM. This CDR3 region has 15 residues. CDR3 DNA: TGTGCCAGCAGTTTAACCCTAACAGGACGGGAGACCCAGTACTTC. Translation gives CASSLTLTGRETQYF.

In its sample, this clonotype was seen a few times. The chain uses TRBV28 and TRBJ1-5; 7 nucleotides agree with TRBD1. The CDR3 spans 14 residues. Germline V gene lookup returns CDR1 MDHEN and CDR2 SYDVKM. V was clipped by 3 bases and J by 5 bases; unmatched bases: 4. The CDR3 here is CASSFRDRYQPQHF. CDR3 DNA: TGTGCCAGCAGTTTTCGGGACAGATATCAGCCCCAGCATTTT.

The CDR3 sequence is CSANSGQGTLFSYEQYF. DNA for the CDR3: TGCAGTGCTAACTCGGGACAGGGAACACTTTTCTCCTACGAGCAGTACTTC. This rearrangement joins TRBV20-1 to TRBJ2-7, with 9 bases fitting TRBD1. Germline lookup yields CDR1 DFQATT and CDR2 SNEGSKA (reference sequence). The trim removed 4 bases at V and 0 bases at J, leaving 13 bases unmatched. The CDR3 consists of 17 residues.

The chain is built from TRBV28 and TRBJ1-2; tentatively, D is TRBD1 (5 bases). Per germline, CDR1 MDHEN and CDR2 SYDVKM. The CDR3 is made up of 13 amino acids. The germline V and J ends were trimmed by 2 bases and 5 bases, with 9 bases remaining between them. CDR3 sequence (DNA): TGTGCCAGCAGTTTACATGGGGCTTATGGCTACACCTTC. It translates to CASSLHGAYGYTF.

This clonotype was counted a few times. The V gene is TRBV6-2 or TRBV6-3, the J gene TRBJ2-3; tentatively, D is TRBD1 or TRBD2 (6 bases each). This CDR3 spans 15 amino acids. Trimming removed 0 bases from V and 4 bases from J, with 11 bases in between. Germline V lookup: CDR1 MNHEY, CDR2 SVGEGT. The CDR3 region is CASSYSNGGPDTQYF. The CDR3 bases are TGTGCCAGCAGTTACTCGAACGGGGGCCCAGATACGCAGTATTTT.

This clonotype was counted many times. The rearrangement links TRBV7-8 to TRBJ2-1; 14 nucleotides line up with TRBD2. J was trimmed by 7 bases and V by 5 bases; bases with no gene match: 7. Germline lookup yields CDR1 SGHVS and CDR2 FQNEAQ. The CDR3 runs 16 residues. The CDR3 bases are TGTGCCAGCAGCGACGGACTAGCGGGAGGAGGGAATGAGCAGTTCTTC. Translating gives CASSDGLAGGGNEQFF.

In its sample, this clonotype was seen a few times. This chain links TRBV5-1 with TRBJ2-5; TRBD2 agrees at 8 bases. Germline values: CDR1 SGHRS, CDR2 YFSETQ. Germline trimming cut 1 base from V and 2 bases from J; bases unmatched to any gene: 7. The CDR3 runs to 16 residues. The CDR3 region is CASSLFGTRDQETQYF. In nucleotides, the CDR3 is TGCGCCAGCAGCTTGTTCGGGACTAGGGATCAAGAGACCCAGTACTTC.

By share, this clonotype counts as medium-sized. The chain links TRBV6-2 or TRBV6-3 to TRBJ2-1; no firm D call. The CDR3 has 14 residues. The V end lost 2 bases, the J end lost 3 bases, and 8 bases lay between the germline ends. CDR1 and CDR2 (germline): MNHEY, SVGEGT. The CDR3 spells CASSYSSDYNEQFF. The CDR3 coding sequence is TGTGCCAGCAGTTACAGCTCCGACTACAATGAGCAGTTCTTC.

This chain links TRBV2 with TRBJ2-7; D gene ambiguous. Germline V gene lookup returns CDR1 SNHLY and CDR2 FYNNEI. This CDR3 is 13 amino acids long. With 4 bases removed from V and 3 bases from J, the gap between germline ends came to 10 bases. The CDR3 region is CASSVRADYEQYF. In nucleotides, the CDR3 is TGTGCCAGCAGTGTTAGGGCAGACTACGAGCAGTACTTC.

This clonotype was seen at least ten times. The rearrangement joins TRBV9 to TRBJ2-1; 11 bases are a match to TRBD1. The CDR3 loop spans 14 amino acids. CDR1 and CDR2 (germline): SGDLS, YYNGEE. The trim removed 4 bases at V and 8 bases at J, leaving 5 bases unmatched. CDR3 DNA: TGTGCCAGCAGCCCGGGACAGGGGGGTTATGAGCAGTTCTTC. Its translation is CASSPGQGGYEQFF. Combining the CDR3 with reference TRBV9 and TRBJ2-1 gives the whole variable domain DSGVTQTPKHLITATGQRVTLRCSPRSGDLSVYWYQQSLDQGLQFLIQYYNGEERAKGNILERFSAQQFPDLHSELNLSSLELGDSALYFCASSPGQGGYEQFFGPGTRLTVL.

This clonotype was found a few times. The genes are TRBV7-2 and TRBJ2-1; D might be TRBD1 or TRBD2, each matching 5 bases. This CDR3 comprises 13 residues. The V gene's germline CDR1 is SGHTA and CDR2 FQGNSA. The V end was cut by 6 bases, the J end by 10 bases, with 16 bases between. CDR3 sequence reads: CASRLSGRTEQFF. For the CDR3, the DNA is TGTGCCAGCAGGTTATCGGGACGGACAGAGCAGTTCTTC. The full variable domain, completed using reference TRBV7-2 and TRBJ2-1, is GAGVSQSPSNKVTEKGKDVELRCDPISGHTALYWYRQSLGQGLEFLIYFQGNSAPDKSGLPSDRFSAERTGGSVSTLTIQRTQQEDSAVYLCASRLSGRTEQFFGPGTRLTVL.